This T cell receptor beta chain appears in the sequencing data of a study of blood T cell repertoires in COVID-19. For the study at large: Acute and convalescent COVID-19 samples came from the United States, Italy and Spain. PBMCs, B-cell-depleted T cells, or T cells were the source of the cDNA or gDNA that made up the material.

The CDR3 sequence is 14 residues long. The V and J ends lost 0 bases and 5 bases respectively, with 10 bases between them. Germline V gene lookup returns CDR1 SGHRS and CDR2 YFSETQ. Generated by immunoSEQ multiplex PCR, the TCRdb table keeps only in-frame clones and is missing some. The data show roughly 460,000 clones, roughly 90% seen once. Material for sequencing was peripheral blood. This sequence was found in a man younger than 35 with COVID-19, enrolled during active disease. This chain joins TRBV5-1 and TRBJ2-3; TRBD2 might be the D (5 bases). CDR3 amino acids: CASSLAIARDTQYF. Here the CDR3 DNA reads TGCGCCAGCAGCTTGGCGATAGCGAGAGATACGCAGTATTTT.